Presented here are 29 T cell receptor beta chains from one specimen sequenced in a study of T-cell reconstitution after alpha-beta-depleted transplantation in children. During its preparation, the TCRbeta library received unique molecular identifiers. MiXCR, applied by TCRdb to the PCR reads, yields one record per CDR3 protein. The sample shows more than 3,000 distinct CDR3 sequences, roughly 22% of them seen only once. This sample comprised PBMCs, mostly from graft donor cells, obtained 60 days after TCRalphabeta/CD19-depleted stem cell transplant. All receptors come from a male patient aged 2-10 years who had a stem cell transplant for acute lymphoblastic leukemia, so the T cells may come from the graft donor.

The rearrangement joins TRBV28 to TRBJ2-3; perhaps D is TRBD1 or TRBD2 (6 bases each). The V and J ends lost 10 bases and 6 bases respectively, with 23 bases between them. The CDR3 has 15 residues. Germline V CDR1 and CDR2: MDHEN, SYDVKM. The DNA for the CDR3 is TGTGCCATGGGCTCCGGGTTAGGGGGGCGGGATACGCAGTATTTT. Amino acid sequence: CAMGSGLGGRDTQYF.

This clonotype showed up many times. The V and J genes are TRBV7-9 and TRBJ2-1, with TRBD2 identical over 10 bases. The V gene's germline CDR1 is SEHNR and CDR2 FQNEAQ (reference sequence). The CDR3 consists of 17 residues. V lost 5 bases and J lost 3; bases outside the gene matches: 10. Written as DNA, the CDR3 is TGTGCCAGCAGCCCCAATGTCCTAGCGGGAGTCTACAATGAGCAGTTCTTC. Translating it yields CASSPNVLAGVYNEQFF.

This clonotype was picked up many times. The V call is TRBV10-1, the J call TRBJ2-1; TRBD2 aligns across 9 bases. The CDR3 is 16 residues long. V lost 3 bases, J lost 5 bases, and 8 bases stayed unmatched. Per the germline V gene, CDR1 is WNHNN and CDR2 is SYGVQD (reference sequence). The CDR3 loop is CASSEFLAGYNNEQFF. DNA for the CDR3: TGCGCCAGCAGTGAATTCCTAGCGGGATACAACAATGAGCAGTTCTTC.

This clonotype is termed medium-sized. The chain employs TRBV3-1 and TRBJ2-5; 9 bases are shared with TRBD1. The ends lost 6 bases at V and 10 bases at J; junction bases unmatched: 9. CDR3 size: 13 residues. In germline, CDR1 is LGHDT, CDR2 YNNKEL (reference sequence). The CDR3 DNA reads TGTGCCAGCAGGCAACCGGGACAGGGAGGCCAGTACTTC. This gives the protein CASRQPGQGGQYF.

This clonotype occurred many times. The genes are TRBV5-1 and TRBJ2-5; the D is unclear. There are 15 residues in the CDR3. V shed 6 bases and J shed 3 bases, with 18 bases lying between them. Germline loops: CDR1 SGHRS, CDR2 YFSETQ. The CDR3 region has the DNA TGCGCCAGCATTCTTCGTAGGGTAAGGGAAGAGACCCAGTACTTC. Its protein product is CASILRRVREETQYF.

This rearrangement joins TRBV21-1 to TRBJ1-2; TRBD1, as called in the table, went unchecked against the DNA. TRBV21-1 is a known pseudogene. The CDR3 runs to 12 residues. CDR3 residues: CASSKCPRGYTF. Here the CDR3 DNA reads TGTGCCAGCAGCAAATGTCCGCGGGGCTACACCTTC.

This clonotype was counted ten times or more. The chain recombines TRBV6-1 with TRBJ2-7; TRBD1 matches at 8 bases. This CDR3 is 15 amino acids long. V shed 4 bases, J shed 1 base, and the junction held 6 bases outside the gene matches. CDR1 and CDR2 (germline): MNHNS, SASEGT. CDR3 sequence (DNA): TGTGCCAGCAGTGCCTCGGACAGGGTTTCCTACGAGCAGTACTTC. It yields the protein CASSASDRVSYEQYF.

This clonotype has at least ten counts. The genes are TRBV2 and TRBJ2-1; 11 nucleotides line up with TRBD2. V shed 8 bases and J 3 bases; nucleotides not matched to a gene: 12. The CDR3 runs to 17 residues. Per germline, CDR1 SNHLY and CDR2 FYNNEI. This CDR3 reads CASYRKPGLADYNEQFF. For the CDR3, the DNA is TGTGCCAGCTATCGGAAGCCGGGACTAGCGGACTACAATGAGCAGTTCTTC.

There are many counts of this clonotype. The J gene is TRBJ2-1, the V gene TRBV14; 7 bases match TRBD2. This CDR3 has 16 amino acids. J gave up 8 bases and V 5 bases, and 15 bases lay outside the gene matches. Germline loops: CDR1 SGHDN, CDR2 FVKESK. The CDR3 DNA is TGTGCCAGCAGCTCCCACCCGAACGGGAGGAAAGATGAGCAGTTCTTC. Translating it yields CASSSHPNGRKDEQFF.

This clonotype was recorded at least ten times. CDR3 protein: CASSRSTGVHSYEQYF. CDR3 DNA: TGCGCCAGCAGCCGGTCGACAGGGGTTCACTCCTACGAGCAGTACTTC. The chain recombines TRBV4-3 with TRBJ2-7; 8 bases match TRBD1. Trimming took 4 bases from V and 0 from J; bases not matched to a gene: 8. The CDR3 runs to 16 residues. Germline V gene sequence: CDR1 LGHNA, CDR2 YSLEER.

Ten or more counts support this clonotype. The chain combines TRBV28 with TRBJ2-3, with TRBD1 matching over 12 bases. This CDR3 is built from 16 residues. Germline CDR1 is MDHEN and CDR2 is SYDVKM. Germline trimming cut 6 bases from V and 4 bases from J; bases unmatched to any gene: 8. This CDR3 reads CASRGTGGRYSDTQYF. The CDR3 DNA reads TGTGCCAGCAGAGGGACAGGGGGCCGGTATTCAGATACGCAGTATTTT.

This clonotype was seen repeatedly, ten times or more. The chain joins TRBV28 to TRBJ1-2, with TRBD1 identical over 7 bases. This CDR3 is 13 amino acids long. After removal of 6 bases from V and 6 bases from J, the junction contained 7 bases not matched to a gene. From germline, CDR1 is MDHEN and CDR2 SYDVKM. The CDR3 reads CASRRQGRHGYTF. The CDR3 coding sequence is TGTGCCAGCAGGCGACAGGGCAGACATGGCTACACCTTC.

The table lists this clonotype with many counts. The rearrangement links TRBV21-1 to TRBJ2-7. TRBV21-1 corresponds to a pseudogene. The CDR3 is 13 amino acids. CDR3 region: CASSKVSLFEQYF. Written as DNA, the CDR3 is TGTGCCAGCAGCAAAGTATCACTGTTCGAGCAGTACTTC.

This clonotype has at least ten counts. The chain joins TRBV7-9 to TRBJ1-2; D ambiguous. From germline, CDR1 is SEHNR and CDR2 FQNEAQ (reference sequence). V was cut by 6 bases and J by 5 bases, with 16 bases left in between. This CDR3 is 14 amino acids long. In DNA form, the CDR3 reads TGTGCCAGCAGATCTCAGACGAGGCGGTATGGCTACACCTTC. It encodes CASRSQTRRYGYTF.

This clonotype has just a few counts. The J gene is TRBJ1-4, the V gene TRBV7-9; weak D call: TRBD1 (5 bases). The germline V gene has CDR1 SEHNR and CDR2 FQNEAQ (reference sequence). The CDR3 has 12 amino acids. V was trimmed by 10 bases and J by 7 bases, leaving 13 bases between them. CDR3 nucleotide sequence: TGTGCCATTGCAGGGTTGGGTGAAAAACTGTTTTTT. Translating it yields CAIAGLGEKLFF.

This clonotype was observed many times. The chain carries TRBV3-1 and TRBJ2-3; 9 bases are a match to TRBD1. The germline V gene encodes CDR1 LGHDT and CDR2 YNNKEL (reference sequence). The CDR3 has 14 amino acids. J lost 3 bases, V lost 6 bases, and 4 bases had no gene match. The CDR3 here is CASRLTGGTDTQYF. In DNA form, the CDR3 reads TGTGCCAGCAGACTGACAGGGGGGACAGATACGCAGTATTTT.

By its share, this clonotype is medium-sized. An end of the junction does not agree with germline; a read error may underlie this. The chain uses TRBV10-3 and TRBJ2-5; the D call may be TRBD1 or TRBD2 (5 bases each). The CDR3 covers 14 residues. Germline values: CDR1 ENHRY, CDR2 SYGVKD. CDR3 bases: TGTGCCATCAGTGAGTTAGAGGGGCAAGAGGCCCAGTACTTC. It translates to CAISELEGQEAQYF.

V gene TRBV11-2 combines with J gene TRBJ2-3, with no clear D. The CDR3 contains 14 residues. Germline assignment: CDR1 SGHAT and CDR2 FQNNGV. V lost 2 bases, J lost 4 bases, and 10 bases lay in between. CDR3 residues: CASSLLGFADTQYF. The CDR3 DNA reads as TGTGCCAGCAGCTTACTCGGCTTTGCAGATACGCAGTATTTT.

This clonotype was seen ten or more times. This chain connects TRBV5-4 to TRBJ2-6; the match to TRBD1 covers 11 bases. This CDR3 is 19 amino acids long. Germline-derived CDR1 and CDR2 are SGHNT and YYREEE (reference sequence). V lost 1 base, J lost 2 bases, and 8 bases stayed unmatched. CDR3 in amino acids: CASSLPGQGEVAGANVLTF. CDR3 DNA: TGTGCCAGCAGCTTGCCGGGACAGGGGGAGGTGGCTGGGGCCAACGTCCTGACTTTC.

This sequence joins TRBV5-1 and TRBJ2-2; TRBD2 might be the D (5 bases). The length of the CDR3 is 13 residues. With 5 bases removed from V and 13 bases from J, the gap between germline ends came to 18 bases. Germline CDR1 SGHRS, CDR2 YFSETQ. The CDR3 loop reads CASSDGNLGWLFF. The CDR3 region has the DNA TGCGCCAGCAGTGACGGGAATTTGGGGTGGCTGTTTTTT.

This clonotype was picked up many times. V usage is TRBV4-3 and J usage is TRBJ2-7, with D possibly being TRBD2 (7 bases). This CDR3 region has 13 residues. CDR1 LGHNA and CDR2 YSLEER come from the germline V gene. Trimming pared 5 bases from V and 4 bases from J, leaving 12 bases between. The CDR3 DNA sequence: TGCGCCAGCAGCGGGGGGGCCCAATACGAGCAGTACTTC. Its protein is CASSGGAQYEQYF.

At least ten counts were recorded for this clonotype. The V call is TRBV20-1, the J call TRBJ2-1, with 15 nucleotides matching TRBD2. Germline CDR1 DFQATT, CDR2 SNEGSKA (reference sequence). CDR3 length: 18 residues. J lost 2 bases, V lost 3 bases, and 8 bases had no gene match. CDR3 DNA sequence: TGCAGTGCTAGGGTGGGACTAGCGGGAGGCAGGGCCTACAATGAGCAGTTCTTC. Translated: CSARVGLAGGRAYNEQFF.

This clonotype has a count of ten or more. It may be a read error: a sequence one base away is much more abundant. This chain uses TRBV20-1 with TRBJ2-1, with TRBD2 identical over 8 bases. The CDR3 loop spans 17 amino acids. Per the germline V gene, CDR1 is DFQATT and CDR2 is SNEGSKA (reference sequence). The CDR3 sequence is CCARDNGAGVPYNEQFF. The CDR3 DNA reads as TGCTGTGCTAGAGATAATGGAGCGGGAGTTCCCTACAATGAGCAGTTCTTC.

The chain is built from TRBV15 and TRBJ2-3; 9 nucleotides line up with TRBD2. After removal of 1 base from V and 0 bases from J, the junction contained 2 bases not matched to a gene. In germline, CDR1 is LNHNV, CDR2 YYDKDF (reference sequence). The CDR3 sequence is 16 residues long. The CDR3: CATSRASGVSTDTQYF. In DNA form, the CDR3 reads TGTGCCACCAGCAGAGCTAGCGGGGTTAGCACAGATACGCAGTATTTT.

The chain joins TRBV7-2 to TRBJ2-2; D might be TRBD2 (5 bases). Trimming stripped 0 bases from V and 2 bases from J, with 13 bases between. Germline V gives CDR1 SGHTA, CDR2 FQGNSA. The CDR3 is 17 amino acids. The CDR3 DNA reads TGTGCCAGCAGCTTAGCCATTGCGGGCTTAAACACCGGGGAGCTGTTTTTT. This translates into CASSLAIAGLNTGELFF.

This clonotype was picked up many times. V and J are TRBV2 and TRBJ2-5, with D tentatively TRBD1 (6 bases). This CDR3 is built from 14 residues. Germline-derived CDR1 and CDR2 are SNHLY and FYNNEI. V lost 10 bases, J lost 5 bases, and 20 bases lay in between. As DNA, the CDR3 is TGTGCCACCCAGGGGCTAGTAGGTCCGGAGACCCAGTACTTC. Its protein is CATQGLVGPETQYF.

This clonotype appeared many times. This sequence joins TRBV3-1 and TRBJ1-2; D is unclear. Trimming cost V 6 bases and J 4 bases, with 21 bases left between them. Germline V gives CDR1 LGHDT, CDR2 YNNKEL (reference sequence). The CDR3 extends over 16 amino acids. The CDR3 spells CASSPTDTGGSYGYTF. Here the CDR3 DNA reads TGTGCCAGCAGTCCTACCGACACCGGCGGCTCCTATGGCTACACCTTC.

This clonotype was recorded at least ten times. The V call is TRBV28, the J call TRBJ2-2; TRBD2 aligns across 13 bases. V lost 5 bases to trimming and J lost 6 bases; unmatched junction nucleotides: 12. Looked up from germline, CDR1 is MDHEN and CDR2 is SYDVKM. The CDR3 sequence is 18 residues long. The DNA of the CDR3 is TGTGCCAGCAGTCCCCCCCGACCGGGACTAGCGGGACCCGGGGAGCTGTTTTTT. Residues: CASSPPRPGLAGPGELFF.

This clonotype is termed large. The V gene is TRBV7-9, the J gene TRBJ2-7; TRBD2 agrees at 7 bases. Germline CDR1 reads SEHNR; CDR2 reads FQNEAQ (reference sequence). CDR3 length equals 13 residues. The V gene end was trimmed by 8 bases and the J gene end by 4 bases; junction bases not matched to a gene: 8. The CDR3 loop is CASAIGGKYEQYF. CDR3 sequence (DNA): TGTGCCAGCGCCATCGGGGGGAAATACGAGCAGTACTTC.